The 28 T cell receptor beta chains presented below share a single source sample, sequenced in a study of blood T cell repertoires in COVID-19 (dated by TCRdb to 2020 to 2021). Library preparation was by the immunoSEQ multiplex PCR assay. As stored in TCRdb, this immuneACCESS dataset retains in-frame rearrangements with V and J assigned. A fraction of the clones does not appear; measured against another copy, unresolved V genes explain less than half of the discrepancy, and the remainder lacks a known reason. This sample has some 700,000 clones in its table, and over 80% of those were observed once. The top ten constitute over 0.2% of the sample. Material for sequencing was peripheral blood. The receptors here all came from a woman under 30 with acute or convalescent COVID-19.

The chain recombines TRBV5-6 with TRBJ2-2, with D perhaps TRBD2 (6 bases). This CDR3 is built from 14 residues. The V end was cut by 4 bases, the J end by 4 bases, with 11 bases between. CDR1 SGHDT and CDR2 YYEEEE come from the germline V gene. The CDR3 nucleotides are TGTGCCAGCAGCCTGACTAGTGCCACCGGGGAGCTGTTTTTT. Translation gives CASSLTSATGELFF. Full variable domain (missing parts from reference TRBV5-6 and TRBJ2-2): DAGVTQSPTHLIKTRGQQVTLRCSPKSGHDTVSWYQQALGQGPQFIFQYYEEEERQRGNFPDRFSGHQFPNYSSELNVNALLLGDSALYLCASSLTSATGELFFGEGSRLTVL.

V gene TRBV6-5 combines with J gene TRBJ1-5; D may be TRBD1 (5 bases). This CDR3 is 16 amino acids long. Germline-derived CDR1 and CDR2 are MNHEY and SVGAGI. Trimming took 4 bases from V and 7 from J, leaving 20 bases between them. CDR3 sequence (DNA): TGTGCCAGCAGTTTCCAACACACAGGACAACCCCAGCCCCAGCATTTT. It encodes CASSFQHTGQPQPQHF.

V and J are TRBV12-5 and TRBJ1-2; D is unresolved. The V gene's germline CDR1 is LGHNT and CDR2 FRNRAP. CDR3 length equals 14 residues. V was cut by 7 bases and J by 4 bases, with 16 bases left in between. Here the CDR3 DNA reads TGTGCTAGTGCCCGGGGTGGGCTAATCTATGGCTACACCTTC. Protein: CASARGGLIYGYTF.

The chain links TRBV12-3 or TRBV12-4 to TRBJ1-4; unclear D gene. This CDR3 spans 13 amino acids. V shed 7 bases and J shed 8 bases, with 14 bases lying between them. CDR3 in amino acids: CASKRVETEKLFF. The CDR3 region has the DNA TGTGCCAGCAAGAGGGTGGAGACCGAAAAACTGTTTTTT.

This clone was seen a few times. The V and J genes are TRBV6-1 and TRBJ1-5; 9 nucleotides match TRBD1. This CDR3 is built from 16 residues. Germline values: CDR1 MNHNS, CDR2 SASEGT. With V trimmed by 4 bases and J by 6 bases, 10 bases remained unmatched. CDR3 bases: TGTGCCAGCAGTGGCACTAACAGGGGGCAGAGTCAGCCCCAGCATTTT. This codes for CASSGTNRGQSQPQHF.

The chain is built from TRBV3-1 (or the pseudogene TRBV3-2) and TRBJ1-2, with a possible D match to TRBD1 (6 bases). Germline CDR1 is LGHDT and CDR2 is YNNKEL (reference sequence). The CDR3 is made up of 15 amino acids. V dropped 3 bases and J dropped 4 bases, with 15 bases sitting between them. The CDR3 region is CASSQGGGLGYGYTF. The CDR3 DNA follows: TGTGCCAGCAGCCAGGGAGGGGGTCTCGGCTATGGCTACACCTTC.

In nucleotides, the CDR3 is TGTGCCAGCAGGTGGGGGGGCAGCACAGATACGCAGTATTTT. Encoded protein: CASRWGGSTDTQYF. The V call is TRBV27, the J call TRBJ2-3, with D perhaps matching TRBD2 (7 bases). V gave up 6 bases and J gave up 0 bases, with 10 bases separating them. Germline V gene sequence: CDR1 MNHEY, CDR2 SMNVEV (reference sequence). The CDR3 has 14 residues.

This sequence joins TRBV12-3 or TRBV12-4 and TRBJ2-3; TRBD2 matches 8 bases. With 10 bases clipped from V and 4 bases from J, the junction kept 4 bases outside the gene matches. This CDR3 has 12 amino acids. The CDR3 nucleotides read TGTGCCACGAGCGGGGGTCCAGATACGCAGTATTTT. Translation gives CATSGGPDTQYF.

The chain recombines TRBV12-5 with TRBJ2-7, with D perhaps matching TRBD1 (6 bases). The CDR3 is 14 amino acids. Germline loops: CDR1 LGHNT, CDR2 FRNRAP. Trimming removed 3 bases at V and 2 bases at J, with 11 bases between. CDR3 amino acids: CASGFLTGTYEQYF. The CDR3 nucleotides are TGTGCTAGTGGTTTCTTGACAGGCACCTACGAGCAGTACTTC.

With respect to this clone: This CDR3 is also generated by other DNA sequences in the sample. V usage is TRBV18 and J usage is TRBJ1-1; D ambiguous. V was pared by 3 bases and J by 4 bases, with 3 bases between. The CDR3 sequence is 11 residues long. The germline gives CDR1 KGHSH, CDR2 LQKENI. Written as DNA, the CDR3 is TGTGCCAGCTCACCCGGCACTGAAGCTTTCTTT. Translation: CASSPGTEAFF.

This clone was observed a handful of times. This chain connects TRBV19 to TRBJ1-3, with a possible D match to TRBD1 (6 bases). Germline V lookup: CDR1 LNHDA, CDR2 SQIVND (reference sequence). The CDR3 is 16 amino acids. Trimming removed 5 bases at V and 5 bases at J, with 19 bases between. CDR3 loop: CASSPRGEANRNTIYF. The CDR3, as DNA: TGTGCCAGTAGTCCCAGGGGAGAAGCCAACCGAAACACCATATATTTT.

V and J are TRBV24-1 and TRBJ1-2, with 7 bases matching TRBD1. The CDR3 spans 15 residues. Looked up from germline, CDR1 is KGHDR and CDR2 is SFDVKD. Unmatched junction bases numbered 10, after V lost 2 bases and J lost 8 bases. CDR3 DNA sequence: TGTGCCACCAGTGATTCCAAACAGGGGCCTGAGGGCTACACCTTC. Translation gives CATSDSKQGPEGYTF.

Concerning this clone: This likely comes from a read error, as the CDR3 has no conserved phenylalanine or tryptophan at its end. The limits of the CDR3 on the DNA are not certain, so only TCRdb's listed CDR3 is given. V and J are TRBV27 and TRBJ1-1; the table's D gene call, TRBD1, was not cross checked with the DNA. Germline V gene sequence: CDR1 MNHEY, CDR2 SMNVEV (reference sequence). The CDR3 is 11 amino acids long, termini counted. CDR3 sequence reads: CASGIDRPHHL.

The CDR3 reads CASSDSRSGTGELFF. The CDR3 nucleotides are TGTGCCAGCAGTGACTCGAGATCAGGGACCGGGGAGCTGTTTTTT. The rearrangement uses TRBV6-4 and TRBJ2-2, with D tentatively TRBD1 (5 bases). Germline loops: CDR1 MRHNA, CDR2 SNTAGT. The ends were cut back, 0 bases at V and 5 bases at J, with 10 bases in the middle. The CDR3 runs 15 residues.

This chain links TRBV11-3 with TRBJ2-2; 13 positions match TRBD2. The germline CDR1 and CDR2 sequences are SGHNT and YENEEA. The CDR3 length is 16 residues. The ends lost 4 bases at V and 6 bases at J; junction bases unmatched: 5. The CDR3 sequence: CASSSGTSGVPGELFF. The CDR3 DNA sequence: TGTGCCAGCAGCTCCGGGACTAGCGGGGTCCCCGGGGAGCTGTTTTTT.

The chain links TRBV4-1 to TRBJ2-4; D possibly corresponds to TRBD2 (6 bases). CDR3 length: 17 residues. Trimming removed 1 base from V and 0 bases from J, with 13 bases in between. Germline lookup yields CDR1 MGHRA and CDR2 YSYEKL. CDR3 sequence: CASSQGVLAIAKNIQYF. In nucleotides, the CDR3 is TGCGCCAGCAGCCAAGGCGTACTAGCAATAGCCAAAAACATTCAGTACTTC.

The V call is TRBV7-9, the J call TRBJ1-2, with 8 nucleotides matching TRBD1. Germline V CDR1 and CDR2: SEHNR, FQNEAQ (reference sequence). The junction had 6 bases not matched to a gene; V was cut back by 10 bases and J by 2 bases. CDR3 length equals 13 residues. CDR3 loop: CATQTGANYGYTF. The CDR3, as DNA: TGTGCCACCCAGACAGGGGCAAACTATGGCTACACCTTC.

The V call is TRBV7-9, the J call TRBJ1-5; 7 bases match TRBD1. The germline V gene has CDR1 SEHNR and CDR2 FQNEAQ (reference sequence). The CDR3 is 15 residues long. V shed 1 base and J 0 bases; nucleotides not matched to a gene: 0. The CDR3 loop is CASSLGQGSNQPQHF. In DNA, the CDR3 is TGTGCCAGCAGCTTAGGACAGGGTAGCAATCAGCCCCAGCATTTT.

V is TRBV21-1 and J is TRBJ1-5; the DNA was not compared with TRBD1, the D call given in the table. TRBV21-1 is recorded as a pseudogene. CDR3 length: 17 amino acids. CDR3 DNA sequence: TGTGCCAGCAGCAACCTCCCCACAGGGTGTCTGAAACAGCCCCAGCATTTT. Amino acid sequence: CASSNLPTGCLKQPQHF.

This chain links TRBV6-2 or TRBV6-3 with TRBJ1-1; 7 nucleotides agree with TRBD1. With V trimmed by 5 bases and J by 4 bases, 13 bases remained unmatched. CDR1 is MNHEY and CDR2 is SVGEGT in the germline V gene. CDR3 length: 16 residues. CDR3 loop: CASSPRRQGVGTEAFF. The CDR3 DNA follows: TGTGCCAGCAGTCCCCGGCGGCAGGGGGTGGGCACTGAAGCTTTCTTT.

The genes are TRBV7-2 and TRBJ2-7; 7 positions match TRBD2. This CDR3 contains 14 residues. V gave up 4 bases and J gave up 2 bases; unmatched junction bases: 5. Germline-derived CDR1 and CDR2 are SGHTA and FQGNSA. The chain's CDR3 is CASSSRAGTYEQYF. As DNA, the CDR3 is TGTGCCAGCAGCTCCCGAGCGGGGACCTACGAGCAGTACTTC.

This chain's CDR3 is CACRPGQGAPFTYEQYF. Here the CDR3 DNA reads TGTGCCTGTCGACCGGGACAGGGGGCACCTTTTACCTACGAGCAGTACTTC. The rearrangement joins TRBV30 to TRBJ2-7, with 12 positions matching TRBD1. The CDR3 contains 17 residues. Germline V CDR1 and CDR2: GTSNPN, SVGIG (reference sequence). V trimming: 6 bases; J trimming: 2 bases; junction bases outside the gene matches: 14.

Worth noting for this clone: A junction end diverges from the germline sequence, so it may reflect a read error. The chain employs TRBV2 and TRBJ1-2; possibly TRBD1 for D (6 bases). The CDR3 has 12 residues. Germline V gives CDR1 SNHLY, CDR2 FYNNEI. The CDR3 region is CASSSQGSWILF. CDR3 bases: TGTGCCAGCAGTTCCCAGGGGTCGTGGATCCTCTTC.

CDR3 sequence (DNA): TGTGCCTGGAGGGCAGGGGGCCATCGGGGCTACACCTTC. It encodes CAWRAGGHRGYTF. The chain joins TRBV30 to TRBJ1-2; 8 bases are shared with TRBD1. Germline V gene lookup returns CDR1 GTSNPN and CDR2 SVGIG (reference sequence). This CDR3 comprises 13 residues. J was trimmed by 8 bases and V by 3 bases; bases with no gene match: 8.

This chain uses TRBV6-4 with TRBJ1-5; D remains unclear. Per germline, CDR1 MRHNA and CDR2 SNTAGT. V was clipped by 10 bases and J by 2 bases, with 15 bases between them. This CDR3 has 14 residues. This CDR3 reads CAIKLREGNQPQHF. As DNA, the CDR3 is TGTGCCATTAAGCTTAGGGAGGGCAATCAGCCCCAGCATTTT.

The chain employs TRBV18 and TRBJ1-1; 8 nucleotides align to TRBD1. The CDR3 consists of 16 residues. Per germline, CDR1 KGHSH and CDR2 LQKENI. The ends lost 1 base at V and 5 bases at J; junction bases unmatched: 9. The CDR3 sequence is CASSPLATGVVTEAFF. CDR3 nucleotide sequence: TGTGCCAGCTCACCACTTGCGACAGGGGTTGTGACTGAAGCTTTCTTT. Full variable domain (remainder filled in from reference TRBV18 and TRBJ1-1): NAGVMQNPRHLVRRRGQEARLRCSPMKGHSHVYWYRQLPEEGLKFMVYLQKENIIDESGMPKERFSAEFPKEGPSILRIQQVVRGDSAAYFCASSPLATGVVTEAFFGQGTRLTVV.

This clone was observed a few times. The CDR3 sequence: CASSLGRQNSPLHF. The CDR3 nucleotides read TGTGCCAGCAGCTTAGGCAGACAAAATTCACCCCTCCACTTT. The chain couples TRBV5-6 to TRBJ1-6; no definite D call. The V end lost 2 bases, the J end lost 7 bases, and 10 bases lay between the germline ends. Germline CDR1 SGHDT, CDR2 YYEEEE. This CDR3 contains 14 residues.

This chain uses TRBV5-6 with TRBJ2-3; 7 bases match TRBD1. The CDR3 consists of 14 residues. J gave up 6 bases and V 4 bases, and 8 bases lay outside the gene matches. The germline CDR1 and CDR2 sequences are SGHDT and YYEEEE. The DNA for the CDR3 is TGTGCCAGCAGCAGCGCGACAGGGTTGGATACGCAGTATTTT. This encodes CASSSATGLDTQYF.